These T cell receptor beta chains were read from a single sample in a study of shared clonotypes between healthy human individuals. The protocol was immunoSEQ multiplex PCR, while the TCRdb copy is restricted to in-frame clones and leaves out a portion. Of about 2 million clones in the sample, about 95% were seen once. The sequenced sample was naive CD8+ T cells sorted from blood. The receptors stem from a young man in good health. CDR3s include the opening cysteine and the closing phenylalanine or tryptophan. The D gene is left open where the match is weak. A row's size may be missing; if present it is once, few, many or a size class.

CDR3: CASSVNRDSAQETQYF; DNA: TGTGCCAGCAGCGTAAACCGGGACAGCGCCCAAGAGACCCAGTACTTC; size: -; V: TRBV9; J: TRBJ2-5; length: 16; D: TRBD1
CDR3: CASKFGPNTGELFF; DNA: TGTGCCAGTAAATTCGGACCGAACACCGGGGAGCTGTTTTTT; size: -; V: TRBV6-5; J: TRBJ2-2; length: 14; D: -
CDR3: CASSLWGQGYYEQYF; DNA: TGTGCCAGCAGCTTATGGGGACAGGGATACTACGAGCAGTACTTC; size: once; V: TRBV5-6; J: TRBJ2-7; length: 15; D: TRBD1
CDR3: CASSGRLAGGTDTQYF; DNA: TGTGCCAGCAGCGGTCGACTAGCGGGGGGCACAGATACGCAGTATTTT; size: -; V: TRBV11-2; J: TRBJ2-3; length: 16; D: TRBD2
CDR3: CASSPGTQGKYEQYF; DNA: TGTGCCAGCAGCCCCGGGACTCAGGGAAAATACGAGCAGTACTTC; size: -; V: TRBV7-9; J: TRBJ2-7; length: 15; D: -
CDR3: CASSVASGPAGELFF; DNA: TGTGCCAGCAGCGTAGCTTCCGGCCCGGCCGGGGAGCTGTTTTTT; size: once; V: TRBV9; J: TRBJ2-2; length: 15; D: -
CDR3: CASSGPGLADNEQFF; DNA: TGTGCCAGCAGTGGTCCGGGACTAGCGGACAATGAGCAGTTCTTC; size: -; V: TRBV27; J: TRBJ2-1; length: 15; D: TRBD2
CDR3: CASSAYGGSYEQYF; DNA: TGTGCCAGTAGTGCCTACGGGGGGTCCTACGAGCAGTACTTC; size: -; V: TRBV19; J: TRBJ2-7; length: 14; D: TRBD2
CDR3: CASSSQGSEQYF; DNA: TGTGCCAGCAGCTCCCAGGGGAGCGAGCAGTACTTC; size: -; V: TRBV7-9; J: TRBJ2-7; length: 12; D: -
CDR3: CASSPSKGEASGANVLTF; DNA: TGTGCCAGCTCACCCTCCAAGGGGGAAGCCTCTGGGGCCAACGTCCTGACTTTC; size: -; V: TRBV18; J: TRBJ2-6; length: 18; D: -
CDR3: CSVEGIAGDLTDTQYF; DNA: TGCAGCGTTGAAGGGATAGCGGGAGATCTCACAGATACGCAGTATTTT; size: -; V: TRBV29-1; J: TRBJ2-3; length: 16; D: TRBD2
CDR3: CATSSARGGPGTQYF; DNA: TGTGCCACCAGCTCAGCCAGGGGGGGCCCGGGGACCCAGTACTTC; size: -; V: TRBV15; J: TRBJ2-5; length: 15; D: -
CDR3: CASSPLGSGTDTQYF; DNA: TGTGCCAGCAGCCCCCTGGGATCCGGCACAGATACGCAGTATTTT; size: -; V: TRBV11-2; J: TRBJ2-3; length: 15; D: -
CDR3: CASSPPQAGVRETQYF; DNA: TGTGCCAGCAGCCCCCCCCAAGCGGGAGTACGAGAGACCCAGTACTTC; size: -; V: TRBV7-9; J: TRBJ2-5; length: 16; D: TRBD2
CDR3: CASSEDLGEETQYF; DNA: TGCGCCAGCAGTGAGGACCTGGGGGAAGAGACCCAGTACTTC; size: -; V: TRBV10-1; J: TRBJ2-5; length: 14; D: -
CDR3: CASSRTGTTDTQYF; DNA: TGTGCCAGCAGTAGAACGGGGACCACAGATACGCAGTATTTT; size: -; V: TRBV6-5; J: TRBJ2-3; length: 14; D: -
CDR3: CASSPRTWQETQYF; DNA: TGTGCCAGCAGCCCACGGACGTGGCAAGAGACCCAGTACTTC; size: -; V: TRBV28; J: TRBJ2-5; length: 14; D: -
CDR3: CASSEWADEQFF; DNA: TGTGCCAGCAGTGAATGGGCAGATGAGCAGTTCTTC; size: -; V: TRBV25-1; J: TRBJ2-1; length: 12; D: -
CDR3: CASSYSEITGELFF; DNA: TGTGCCAGCAGTTACTCAGAGATCACCGGGGAGCTGTTTTTT; size: once; V: TRBV6-5; J: TRBJ2-2; length: 14; D: -
CDR3: CASTDPAAKPYGYTF; DNA: TGCGCCAGCACCGACCCGGCAGCTAAACCCTATGGCTACACCTTC; size: -; V: TRBV5-1; J: TRBJ1-2; length: 15; D: -
CDR3: CASSLGDGGVLSTQYF; DNA: TGCGCCAGCAGCCTAGGGGATGGGGGGGTCCTCTCTACGCAGTATTTT; size: -; V: TRBV4-1; J: TRBJ2-3; length: 16; D: TRBD2
CDR3: CASSLEGDTGELFF; DNA: TGCGCCAGCAGCCTGGAGGGGGACACCGGGGAGCTGTTTTTT; size: -; V: TRBV5-1; J: TRBJ2-2; length: 14; D: -
CDR3: CASSGQGTAGANVLTF; DNA: TGTGCCAGCAGCGGACAGGGAACAGCAGGGGCCAACGTCCTGACTTTC; size: -; V: TRBV9; J: TRBJ2-6; length: 16; D: TRBD1
CDR3: CASRRPHTDTQYF; DNA: TGTGCCAGCAGGAGGCCACATACAGATACGCAGTATTTT; size: -; V: TRBV11-2; J: TRBJ2-3; length: 13; D: -
CDR3: CASSPTSGVPETQYF; DNA: TGTGCCAGCTCCCCTACTAGCGGGGTGCCGGAGACCCAGTACTTC; size: -; V: TRBV18; J: TRBJ2-5; length: 15; D: TRBD2
CDR3: CASSFESWGGYTF; DNA: TGTGCCAGCAGCTTTGAAAGTTGGGGAGGCTACACCTTC; size: -; V: TRBV5-5; J: TRBJ1-2; length: 13; D: -
CDR3: CASSLLESTDTQYF; DNA: TGTGCCAGCAGTTTACTCGAAAGCACAGATACGCAGTATTTT; size: -; V: TRBV27; J: TRBJ2-3; length: 14; D: -
CDR3: CASSQDFPGGRTGELFF; DNA: TGCGCCAGCAGCCAAGATTTTCCGGGAGGAAGGACCGGGGAGCTGTTTTTT; size: -; V: TRBV4-3; J: TRBJ2-2; length: 17; D: TRBD2
CDR3: CASSDSGAYEQYF; DNA: TGTGCCAGCAGTGACTCGGGCGCCTACGAGCAGTACTTC; size: -; V: TRBV6-1; J: TRBJ2-7; length: 13; D: -
CDR3: CASSQDPPYEQYF; DNA: TGCGCCAGCAGCCAAGATCCACCCTACGAGCAGTACTTC; size: once; V: TRBV4-1; J: TRBJ2-7; length: 13; D: -
CDR3: CASSQDLGVLDNEQFF; DNA: TGCGCCAGCAGCCAAGATCTTGGGGTACTGGACAATGAGCAGTTCTTC; size: -; V: TRBV4-3; J: TRBJ2-1; length: 16; D: -
CDR3: CATTPHIQGAYGYTF; DNA: TGTGCCACCACCCCCCACATACAGGGCGCCTATGGCTACACCTTC; size: -; V: TRBV28; J: TRBJ1-2; length: 15; D: -
CDR3: CARQGAGGPVTDTQYF; DNA: TGTGCTCGACAGGGTGCGGGGGGCCCCGTCACAGATACGCAGTATTTT; size: -; V: TRBV30; J: TRBJ2-3; length: 16; D: -
CDR3: CASSERQGPNYGYTF; DNA: TGTGCCAGCAGTGAAAGGCAGGGCCCTAACTATGGCTACACCTTC; size: -; V: TRBV2; J: TRBJ1-2; length: 15; D: -
CDR3: CASSQELAGGYEQYF; DNA: TGCGCCAGCAGCCAAGAGCTAGCGGGAGGATACGAGCAGTACTTC; size: -; V: TRBV4-1; J: TRBJ2-7; length: 15; D: TRBD2
CDR3: CASSYGQGIWETQYF; DNA: TGTGCCAGCAGTTACGGGCAGGGAATATGGGAGACCCAGTACTTC; size: once; V: TRBV6-5; J: TRBJ2-5; length: 15; D: -
CDR3: CASSYFPENNEQFF; DNA: TGTGCCAGCAGTTACTTTCCGGAGAACAATGAGCAGTTCTTC; size: -; V: TRBV6-5; J: TRBJ2-1; length: 14; D: -
CDR3: CASIEGNTEAFF; DNA: TGTGCCAGCATTGAGGGGAACACTGAAGCTTTCTTT; size: -; V: TRBV2; J: TRBJ1-1; length: 12; D: -
CDR3: CASNPMGLNTEAFF; DNA: TGTGCCAGTAACCCAATGGGCCTGAACACTGAAGCTTTCTTT; size: -; V: TRBV19; J: TRBJ1-1; length: 14; D: -
CDR3: CASSLDREGEKLFF; DNA: TGTGCCAGCAGCTTGGACAGGGAGGGAGAAAAACTGTTTTTT; size: -; V: TRBV13; J: TRBJ1-4; length: 14; D: TRBD1
CDR3: CASSVEGGTISTDTQYF; DNA: TGTGCCAGCAGCGTAGAGGGGGGGACTATCAGCACAGATACGCAGTATTTT; size: -; V: TRBV9; J: TRBJ2-3; length: 17; D: -
CDR3: CASSQGGEGPYEQFF; DNA: TGCGCCAGCAGCCAAGGAGGAGAGGGGCCGTATGAGCAGTTCTTC; size: -; V: TRBV4-1; J: TRBJ2-1; length: 15; D: -
CDR3: CASSWGDTAYEQYF; DNA: TGCGCCAGCAGCTGGGGGGACACTGCCTACGAGCAGTACTTC; size: -; V: TRBV5-1; J: TRBJ2-7; length: 14; D: -
CDR3: CASSLVRGDPNQPQHF; DNA: TGTGCCAGCAGTTTAGTCAGGGGAGATCCTAATCAGCCCCAGCATTTT; size: -; V: TRBV28; J: TRBJ1-5; length: 16; D: -
CDR3: CASSPTGAHTGELFF; DNA: TGTGCCAGCAGCCCTACAGGAGCCCACACCGGGGAACTGTTTTTT; size: -; V: TRBV27; J: TRBJ2-2; length: 15; D: -